The clone carrying this T cell receptor (beta chain) was found a few times. Antigen: not known. This record belongs to a study of cytomegalovirus exposure and HLA in healthy donors. Germline-derived CDR1 and CDR2 are MNHNY and SVGAGI (reference sequence). CDR3 length equals 13 residues. Deletions cut 9 bases from V and 1 base from J, with 13 bases between. The PCR employed 60 Vbeta primers together with 13 Jbeta primers. Repertoires were generated with immunoSEQ multiplex PCR, while TCRdb's copy carries only in-frame clones and drops some. This table has around 120,000 clones, roughly 80% appearing once. Study outcomes and limitations: According to the study, roughly 160 TCR beta chains were cytomegalovirus-associated. The authors later found TCR association rates varying by HLA locus, with DRB1 most and HLA-C fewest.

This clonotype was sampled from a man aged 25-45 years in good health and CMV-seronegative. The specimen sequenced was PBMCs. The V gene is TRBV6-6, the J gene TRBJ2-7; D is possibly TRBD2 (5 bases). This chain's CDR3 is CASRPPGSYEQYF. Written as DNA, the CDR3 is TGTGCCAGTCGTCCCCCGGGGTCCTACGAGCAGTACTTC.